This TCR beta chain was sequenced during a study of blood T cells in healthy people across ages. Germline V gives CDR1 MNHEY, CDR2 SVGEGT. The CDR3 consists of 13 residues. Trimming stripped 7 bases from V and 6 bases from J, with 15 bases between. The authors ran a second PCR of 7 to 11 cycles using a sample-barcoded 5' primer and a J-beta primer mix. TCRdb independently ran MiXCR on the 5' RACE reads; one entry per CDR3 protein. The table has some 1.5 million distinct CDR3 sequences, roughly two fifths seen once. The origin of this receptor is a young woman in good health. The chain combines TRBV6-2 or TRBV6-3 with TRBJ1-1; tentatively, D is TRBD1 (6 bases). Material for sequencing was blood. CDR3 amino acids: CASIGEGGPEAFF. CDR3 DNA sequence: TGTGCCAGCATCGGTGAGGGGGGGCCTGAAGCTTTCTTT.